Sequencing of this T cell receptor beta chain was carried out in a study of shared clonotypes between healthy human individuals. Overall study findings and caveats: For naive CD4 cells, roughly 4.6% of clonotypes were shared across a handful of donors.

The donors, healthy adults who were HIV-negative, had experienced no recent acute infections or vaccinations. The donor cohort consisted entirely of Caucasian adults residing in Nashville, Tennessee. A CD45RA-negative memory subset and a CD45RA+ naive subset were separated from the CD4+ cells. In regard to this clone: The antigen is not known.

Trimming shortened V by 6 bases and J by 10 bases, and 19 bases separated the two germline ends. This CDR3 is 13 amino acids long. Germline V gene data show CDR1 as SGHDT and CDR2 as YYEEEE. Repertoires were generated with immunoSEQ multiplex PCR, while TCRdb's copy carries only in-frame clones and drops some. Here the sample spans about 600,000 clones, less than 98% being singletons. The origin of this receptor is a woman in her twenties or thirties in good health. This chain uses TRBV5-6 with TRBJ1-1; D might be TRBD1 (6 bases). Sequenced input: naive CD4+ T cells sorted from blood. The subset here: CD45RA+ positively selected. CDR3 DNA: TGTGCCAGCACCTTAAGGGGGTCAGAGGGAGCTTTCTTT. This sequence encodes CASTLRGSEGAFF.